This T cell receptor (beta chain) emerged from a study of T cell responses to AZD1222 COVID-19 vaccine. Study-level findings and limits: Donors, mostly white British, included more females; clonal diversity was possibly underestimated. Researchers took repertoire samples only after the peak T cell response had come. Vaccination with two AZD1222 doses was followed by a rise in Spike-specific TCR breadth and depth. Seropositive AZD1222 recipients at baseline numbered only five or six.

Using immunoSEQ multiplex PCR, the repertoire was profiled, and TCRdb retains in-frame clones only, with some absent. The table has about 86,000 clones, 88% seen once. Germline values: CDR1 SGHTA, CDR2 FQGNSA. CDR3 length: 15 amino acids. V gave up 5 bases and J gave up 6 bases, with 16 bases separating them. In the case of this clone: Its antigen is not known.

Source: peripheral blood, taken on day 0 of MenACWY control vaccination. The chain joins TRBV7-2 to TRBJ1-4; a weak D match, TRBD1 (5 bases). This TCR derives from an adult in good health. This CDR3 is CASSQGVSGYEKLFF. The DNA of the CDR3 is TGTGCCAGCAGCCAAGGGGTGTCGGGGTATGAAAAACTGTTTTTT. Drawing the rest from reference TRBV7-2 and TRBJ1-4, the complete variable domain is GAGVSQSPSNKVTEKGKDVELRCDPISGHTALYWYRQSLGQGLEFLIYFQGNSAPDKSGLPSDRFSAERTGGSVSTLTIQRTQQEDSAVYLCASSQGVSGYEKLFFGSGTQLSVL.